The 24 T cell receptor beta chains below all came from one sample that was sequenced in a study of monozygotic twins with cystic fibrosis. Profiled with immunoSEQ multiplex PCR; TCRdb holds only in-frame clones, not every one. The sample lists about 32,000 clones, roughly 90% occurring once. Source material: blood. The receptor set was obtained from a girl under 10 years old with cystic fibrosis.

V and J are TRBV4-1 and TRBJ1-2, with 7 bases matching TRBD1. This CDR3 is built from 14 residues. With V trimmed by 3 bases and J by 4 bases, 5 bases remained unmatched. Germline V gene lookup returns CDR1 MGHRA and CDR2 YSYEKL. CDR3 protein: CASSHGTDVYGYTF. CDR3 nucleotide sequence: TGCGCCAGCAGCCATGGGACAGACGTCTATGGCTACACCTTC.

J is TRBJ2-3 and V is TRBV4-1, with 9 nucleotides matching TRBD1. The germline V gene has CDR1 MGHRA and CDR2 YSYEKL. This CDR3 is 15 amino acids long. With 2 bases clipped from V and 6 bases from J, the junction kept 6 bases outside the gene matches. Written as DNA, the CDR3 is TGCGCCAGCAGCCAACCGGGACAGGGTAGGGATACGCAGTATTTT. Encoded protein: CASSQPGQGRDTQYF.

The CDR3 here is CASSLAQGRANVLTF. The CDR3 DNA is TGCGCCAGCAGCTTGGCCCAAGGTAGGGCCAACGTCCTGACTTTC. The chain has TRBV5-1 and TRBJ2-6; D unresolved. The CDR3 extends over 15 amino acids. V lost 0 bases and J 5 bases, leaving 9 bases between the germline ends. Germline values: CDR1 SGHRS, CDR2 YFSETQ.

The V call is TRBV19, the J call TRBJ1-5; TRBD1 is a possible D gene (6 bases). The V and J ends lost 7 bases and 2 bases respectively, with 12 bases between them. This CDR3 contains 14 residues. Germline CDR1 is LNHDA and CDR2 is SQIVND (reference sequence). CDR3 bases: TGTGCCAGTACTGCAGGGGTTCGCAATCAGCCCCAGCATTTT. Amino acid sequence: CASTAGVRNQPQHF.

The rearrangement uses TRBV4-2 and TRBJ1-2, with 8 bases that match TRBD1. Trimming cost V 2 bases and J 6 bases; bases outside gene matches: 5. The CDR3 runs to 14 residues. From germline, CDR1 is LGHNA and CDR2 YNFKEQ. The CDR3 bases are TGTGCCAGCAGCCAAACGGACAGGGTCGATGGCTACACCTTC. This codes for CASSQTDRVDGYTF.

The gene calls are TRBV19 and TRBJ1-5, with 7 bases lining up with TRBD1. Germline CDR1 and CDR2: LNHDA and SQIVND (reference sequence). The trim removed 0 bases at V and 9 bases at J, leaving 8 bases unmatched. This CDR3 comprises 15 residues. CDR3 in amino acids: CASSIDRQGGGPQHF. CDR3 nucleotide sequence: TGTGCCAGTAGTATAGATCGACAGGGCGGTGGGCCCCAGCATTTT.

CDR3 bases: TGTGCCTGGGATACAGGGTCGGGCACTGAAGCTTTCTTT. Protein sequence: CAWDTGSGTEAFF. The chain is built from TRBV30 and TRBJ1-1; possibly TRBD1 for D (6 bases). Germline V gene data show CDR1 as GTSNPN and CDR2 as SVGIG (reference sequence). Trimming shortened V by 5 bases and J by 4 bases, and 14 bases separated the two germline ends. The CDR3 loop spans 13 amino acids.

V and J are TRBV6-1 and TRBJ1-5, with 9 bases matching TRBD1. The CDR3 contains 17 residues. Germline V gene sequence: CDR1 MNHNS, CDR2 SASEGT. V trimming: 1 base; J trimming: 5 bases; junction bases outside the gene matches: 9. CDR3 nucleotides: TGTGCCAGCAGTGAAGATGGGTGGGGGACAGGGCATCAGCCCCAGCATTTT. It is translated as CASSEDGWGTGHQPQHF.

This rearrangement joins TRBV2 to TRBJ1-5, with TRBD1 matching over 9 bases. The V gene end was trimmed by 2 bases and the J gene end by 2 bases; junction bases not matched to a gene: 4. Germline-derived CDR1 and CDR2 are SNHLY and FYNNEI. The CDR3 runs 16 residues. The DNA of the CDR3 is TGTGCCAGCAGTGAACCACAGGGGGCAGGCAATCAGCCCCAGCATTTT. The encoded protein is CASSEPQGAGNQPQHF.

The rearrangement uses TRBV30 and TRBJ2-1, with D perhaps TRBD2 (7 bases). CDR3 length: 17 amino acids. The V and J ends lost 1 base and 8 bases respectively, with 24 bases between them. Germline V gene lookup returns CDR1 GTSNPN and CDR2 SVGIG (reference sequence). CDR3 sequence: CAWSEGIADLGGDEQFF. For the CDR3, the DNA is TGTGCCTGGAGTGAGGGGATAGCGGATTTAGGGGGGGATGAGCAGTTCTTC.

The V call is TRBV5-6, the J call TRBJ1-3; D is unclear. CDR3 size: 14 residues. Per the germline V gene, CDR1 is SGHDT and CDR2 is YYEEEE. The V end lost 6 bases, the J end lost 2 bases, and 12 bases lay between the germline ends. The DNA of the CDR3 is TGTGCCAGCAAGCAAGTGGGTACTGGAAACACCATATATTTT. Encoded protein: CASKQVGTGNTIYF. Supplemented by reference TRBV5-6 and TRBJ1-3, the full variable domain reads DAGVTQSPTHLIKTRGQQVTLRCSPKSGHDTVSWYQQALGQGPQFIFQYYEEEERQRGNFPDRFSGHQFPNYSSELNVNALLLGDSALYLCASKQVGTGNTIYFGEGSWLTVV.

This rearrangement joins TRBV19 to TRBJ2-6; D is ambiguous. The CDR3 consists of 18 residues. The germline V gene encodes CDR1 LNHDA and CDR2 SQIVND (reference sequence). V shed 7 bases and J shed 4 bases, with 23 bases lying between them. CDR3 DNA sequence: TGTGCCAGTACCGCCCTATGGCGGATGGATACCGGGGCCAACGTCCTGACTTTC. Translated: CASTALWRMDTGANVLTF.

The J gene is TRBJ2-1, the V gene TRBV6-4; 10 nucleotides align to TRBD1. The germline V gene has CDR1 MRHNA and CDR2 SNTAGT. The CDR3 is made up of 15 amino acids. Germline trimming cut 4 bases from V and 2 bases from J; bases unmatched to any gene: 2. CDR3 DNA sequence: TGTGCCAGCAGTGCGGGACAGGGGCCCTACAATGAGCAGTTCTTC. This encodes CASSAGQGPYNEQFF.

This clone has just one count. This chain's CDR3 is CASGLYRVRSGELFF. For the CDR3, the DNA is TGTGCTAGTGGTTTGTACAGGGTAAGGAGCGGGGAGCTGTTTTTT. This chain joins TRBV12-5 and TRBJ2-2; TRBD1 might be the D (6 bases). Trimming pared 2 bases from V and 7 bases from J, leaving 14 bases between. Germline V CDR1 and CDR2: LGHNT, FRNRAP. The CDR3 sequence is 15 residues long.

The rearrangement links TRBV9 to TRBJ2-1; D is unclear. Per the germline V gene, CDR1 is SGDLS and CDR2 is YYNGEE. The CDR3 is 16 amino acids. V lost 0 bases to trimming and J lost 5 bases, with 15 bases between them. The CDR3: CASSVGRSLLDNEQFF. CDR3 nucleotides: TGTGCCAGCAGCGTAGGCAGGAGTCTCCTGGACAATGAGCAGTTCTTC.

The chain links TRBV4-3 to TRBJ2-2; 8 bases line up with TRBD2. V shed 0 bases, J shed 2 bases, and the junction held 2 bases outside the gene matches. Germline CDR1 reads LGHNA; CDR2 reads YSLEER. The CDR3 covers 16 residues. As DNA, the CDR3 is TGCGCCAGCAGCCAAGATAGCGGGGCAAACACCGGGGAGCTGTTTTTT. This gives the protein CASSQDSGANTGELFF.

The chain carries TRBV9 and TRBJ2-3, with unresolved D. Trimming removed 9 bases at V and 4 bases at J, with 15 bases between. This CDR3 spans 13 amino acids. The germline V gene encodes CDR1 SGDLS and CDR2 YYNGEE. The CDR3 DNA is TGTGCCACCGCCCCCATGGGGTCAGATACGCAGTATTTT. Protein: CATAPMGSDTQYF.

This clone has only one observation. The V call is TRBV5-1, the J call TRBJ2-5; D possibly corresponds to TRBD1 (7 bases). From germline, CDR1 is SGHRS and CDR2 YFSETQ. Trimming left V 2 bases short and J 5 bases short, with 19 bases between. The CDR3 spans 16 residues. The CDR3 nucleotides read TGCGCCAGCAGCTTAGGAGACCCAGGGGGGCATGAGACCCAGTACTTC. This codes for CASSLGDPGGHETQYF.

V is TRBV7-9 and J is TRBJ2-7; D uncertain. Trimming took off 1 base at V and 2 bases at J, with 6 bases between the two ends. The CDR3 contains 13 residues. Germline V gives CDR1 SEHNR, CDR2 FQNEAQ (reference sequence). The CDR3 is CASSLEGTYEQYF. CDR3 coding DNA: TGTGCCAGCAGCTTAGAAGGGACCTACGAGCAGTACTTC.

The J gene is TRBJ1-1, the V gene TRBV15, with D unresolved. Deletions cut 2 bases from V and 3 bases from J, with 13 bases between. This CDR3 region has 15 residues. Germline V gene sequence: CDR1 LNHNV, CDR2 YYDKDF (reference sequence). The CDR3 loop is CATSRTPSGDTEAFF. The CDR3 DNA is TGTGCCACCAGCAGAACCCCTAGCGGTGACACTGAAGCTTTCTTT.

The rearrangement uses TRBV27 and TRBJ2-7, with 11 bases identical to TRBD2. This CDR3 comprises 17 residues. Germline lookup yields CDR1 MNHEY and CDR2 SMNVEV (reference sequence). V was pared by 2 bases and J by 7 bases, with 13 bases of the junction left unmatched. This CDR3 is CASSLGTLAGGPREQYF. In nucleotides, the CDR3 is TGTGCCAGCAGTTTAGGAACCTTAGCGGGAGGGCCGCGGGAGCAGTACTTC.

The chain links TRBV11-2 to TRBJ2-3; a weak D match, TRBD1 (6 bases). The ends were cut back, 6 bases at V and 4 bases at J, with 14 bases in the middle. The CDR3 consists of 14 residues. CDR1 is SGHAT, CDR2 FQNNGV, per germline. This chain's CDR3 is CASSTMPGADTQYF. In nucleotides, the CDR3 is TGTGCCAGCAGTACTATGCCAGGGGCAGATACGCAGTATTTT. Full variable domain (missing parts from reference TRBV11-2 and TRBJ2-3): EAGVAQSPRYKIIEKRQSVAFWCNPISGHATLYWYQQILGQGPKLLIQFQNNGVVDDSQLPKDRFSAERLKGVDSTLKIQPAKLEDSAVYLCASSTMPGADTQYFGPGTRLTVL.

J is TRBJ2-5 and V is TRBV5-1; 7 nucleotides agree with TRBD1. The germline gives CDR1 SGHRS, CDR2 YFSETQ. V gave up 2 bases and J gave up 5 bases; unmatched junction bases: 3. This CDR3 comprises 13 residues. This CDR3 reads CASSLQGSETQYF. Written as DNA, the CDR3 is TGCGCCAGCAGCTTACAGGGGAGTGAGACCCAGTACTTC.

V usage is TRBV11-2 and J usage is TRBJ2-2, with D perhaps TRBD1 (6 bases). This CDR3 is built from 18 residues. Trimming stripped 2 bases from V and 0 bases from J, with 16 bases between. In germline, CDR1 is SGHAT, CDR2 FQNNGV. The DNA of the CDR3 is TGTGCCAGCAGCTTAAGACCGCCCAGGGGTACGAACACCGGGGAGCTGTTTTTT. It codes for CASSLRPPRGTNTGELFF.